Shown below are 17 T cell receptor beta chains from a single sample sequenced in a study of blood T cell repertoires in COVID-19. This table comes from immunoSEQ multiplex PCR, and its TCRdb copy is limited to in-frame clones, with some not included. The table includes 350,000 to 450,000 clones, approximately 90% detected once. The sequenced sample consisted of PBMCs or T cells enriched from blood (not recorded which). These receptors were collected from a man aged 30 to 45 who had recovered from COVID-19.

CDR3: CASSIAGRATGELFF. The CDR3 DNA sequence: TGTGCCAGCAGCATCGCGGGGAGGGCTACCGGGGAGCTGTTTTTT. The chain has TRBV28 and TRBJ2-2; TRBD2 agrees at 7 bases. With V trimmed by 6 bases and J by 5 bases, 9 bases remained unmatched. The CDR3 has 15 amino acids. Looked up from germline, CDR1 is MDHEN and CDR2 is SYDVKM.

The chain uses TRBV10-3 and TRBJ1-5, with 7 bases that match TRBD1. Trimming cost V 10 bases and J 3 bases; bases outside gene matches: 9. CDR1 is ENHRY, CDR2 SYGVKD, per germline. This CDR3 has 14 residues. The CDR3 sequence: CATRLTGSNQPQHF. In nucleotides, the CDR3 is TGTGCCACTCGCCTGACAGGGTCCAATCAGCCCCAGCATTTT.

The rearrangement joins TRBV18 to TRBJ1-5, with 10 positions matching TRBD1. CDR1 and CDR2 (germline): KGHSH, LQKENI. V was clipped by 3 bases and J by 6 bases; unmatched bases: 5. The CDR3 extends over 15 amino acids. The DNA of the CDR3 is TGTGCCAGCTCACCCGGGACAGGGGTAAGTCAGCCCCAGCATTTT. Amino acid sequence: CASSPGTGVSQPQHF.

The CDR3 DNA reads as TGTGCCAGTAGACAATCGATGGTCACAGATACGCAGTATTTT. Its protein is CASRQSMVTDTQYF. The chain couples TRBV19 to TRBJ2-3; D remains unclear. The length of the CDR3 is 14 residues. In germline, CDR1 is LNHDA, CDR2 SQIVND (reference sequence). The V end was cut by 6 bases, the J end by 2 bases, with 12 bases between.

The chain is built from TRBV15 and TRBJ2-6; possible D gene TRBD1, 6 bases. Germline V gene sequence: CDR1 LNHNV, CDR2 YYDKDF (reference sequence). V lost 3 bases and J lost 2, with 8 bases in between. The CDR3 sequence is 15 residues long. The CDR3 region is CATSSRGAGANVLTF. CDR3 in DNA: TGTGCCACCAGCAGCAGGGGAGCTGGGGCCAACGTCCTGACTTTC. The whole variable domain, remainder taken from reference TRBV15 and TRBJ2-6, is DAMVIQNPRYQVTQFGKPVTLSCSQTLNHNVMYWYQQKSSQAPKLLFHYYDKDFNNEADTPDNFQSRRPNTSFCFLDIRSPGLGDTAMYLCATSSRGAGANVLTFGAGSRLTVL.

V is TRBV5-6 and J is TRBJ2-4; D unclear. From germline, CDR1 is SGHDT and CDR2 YYEEEE. Trimming removed 0 bases from V and 5 bases from J, with 9 bases in between. The CDR3 is made up of 14 amino acids. The CDR3 nucleotides read TGTGCCAGCAGCTTGGTCGACTGGGAAAACATTCAGTACTTC. Translating gives CASSLVDWENIQYF.

The V and J genes are TRBV3-1 (or the pseudogene TRBV3-2) and TRBJ2-7; 8 positions match TRBD1. CDR1 is LGHDT and CDR2 is YNNKEL in the germline V gene (reference sequence). The CDR3 has 15 amino acids. V lost 1 base and J lost 12; bases outside the gene matches: 14. CDR3 protein: CASSQGGGQVLRRYF. CDR3 nucleotide sequence: TGTGCCAGCAGCCAAGGAGGGGGACAGGTCCTACGAAGGTACTTC.

The rearrangement links TRBV28 to TRBJ2-7, with 7 positions matching TRBD2. CDR1 is MDHEN, CDR2 SYDVKM, per germline. This CDR3 spans 14 amino acids. V was pared by 6 bases and J by 0 bases, with 5 bases of the junction left unmatched. DNA for the CDR3: TGTGCCAGCAGGGGACTAACGAGCTCCTACGAGCAGTACTTC. Translating it yields CASRGLTSSYEQYF.

The V call is TRBV27, the J call TRBJ2-1; no clear D gene. CDR3 length: 13 amino acids. V was trimmed by 1 base and J by 7 bases, leaving 8 bases between them. CDR1 is MNHEY, CDR2 SMNVEV, per germline (reference sequence). The CDR3 bases are TGTGCCAGCAGTTTATACCTCGGGAATGAGCAGTTCTTC. Its translation: CASSLYLGNEQFF.

V usage is TRBV27 and J usage is TRBJ1-1, with D possibly matching TRBD1 (5 bases). Germline-derived CDR1 and CDR2 are MNHEY and SMNVEV (reference sequence). The CDR3 has 16 amino acids. V was cut by 2 bases and J by 1 base, with 14 bases left in between. This CDR3 reads CASSLDGGVANTEAFF. For the CDR3, the DNA is TGTGCCAGCAGTTTAGATGGAGGGGTGGCGAACACTGAAGCTTTCTTT.

The chain has TRBV7-9 and TRBJ1-1; no firm D call. CDR3 length: 11 amino acids. Germline-derived CDR1 and CDR2 are SEHNR and FQNEAQ (reference sequence). The germline V and J ends were trimmed by 6 bases and 1 base, with 3 bases remaining between them. CDR3 DNA sequence: TGTGCCAGCAGACAGAACACTGAAGCTTTCTTT. Encoded protein: CASRQNTEAFF.

The gene calls are TRBV28 and TRBJ2-2; 8 positions match TRBD2. This CDR3 spans 14 amino acids. The V segment lost 6 bases and the J segment 5 bases; nucleotides outside the gene matches: 5. CDR1 and CDR2 (germline): MDHEN, SYDVKM. Written as DNA, the CDR3 is TGTGCCAGCAGGAGGAGCGGGAGTACCGGGGAGCTGTTTTTT. Translation: CASRRSGSTGELFF.

V and J are TRBV5-8 and TRBJ1-5; 8 positions agree with TRBD1. This CDR3 comprises 15 residues. V dropped 4 bases and J dropped 7; count of bases not matched to a gene: 10. The germline CDR1 and CDR2 sequences are SGHTS and YDEGEE. CDR3 nucleotide sequence: TGTGCCAGCAGCCTAGGGGCAGGGGGCGGACAGCCCCAGCATTTT. Translation gives CASSLGAGGGQPQHF.

The chain couples TRBV6-5 to TRBJ2-5; the D gene is possibly TRBD2 (6 bases). Germline V CDR1 and CDR2: MNHEY, SVGAGI. The V gene lost 2 bases and the J gene lost 5 bases, with 12 bases spanning the gap. The CDR3 sequence is 14 residues long. The DNA for the CDR3 is TGTGCCAGCAGTTACATCGGGGGTCAGGAGACCCAGTACTTC. Protein: CASSYIGGQETQYF.

The V and J genes are TRBV7-9 and TRBJ2-1, with D tentatively TRBD2 (6 bases). Germline V lookup: CDR1 SEHNR, CDR2 FQNEAQ (reference sequence). V was clipped by 5 bases and J by 6 bases, with 20 bases between them. The CDR3 has 16 residues. The CDR3, as DNA: TGTGCCAGCAGCCCCAGGTTTGGTGCGCGGGGCAATGAGCAGTTCTTC. Translation gives CASSPRFGARGNEQFF.

The rearrangement joins TRBV18 to TRBJ2-3, with no clear D. Germline V gene lookup returns CDR1 KGHSH and CDR2 LQKENI. Trimming took 6 bases from V and 4 from J, leaving 11 bases between them. The CDR3 is made up of 13 amino acids. The CDR3 spells CASSPRVPDTQYF. The CDR3 nucleotides are TGTGCCAGCTCCCCCCGGGTCCCAGATACGCAGTATTTT.

V usage is TRBV19 and J usage is TRBJ2-7; the match to TRBD1 covers 7 bases. The CDR3 sequence is 14 residues long. Germline V CDR1 and CDR2: LNHDA, SQIVND (reference sequence). Losses at the gene ends were 4 bases for V and 2 bases for J; bases not matched to a gene: 5. CDR3 coding DNA: TGTGCCAGTAGTAGCCGGGACAGCCCCTACGAGCAGTACTTC. This gives the protein CASSSRDSPYEQYF. Complete variable domain (other parts from reference TRBV19 and TRBJ2-7): DGGITQSPKYLFRKEGQNVTLSCEQNLNHDAMYWYRQDPGQGLRLIYYSQIVNDFQKGDIAEGYSVSREKKESFPLTVTSAQKNPTAFYLCASSSRDSPYEQYFGPGTRLTVT.